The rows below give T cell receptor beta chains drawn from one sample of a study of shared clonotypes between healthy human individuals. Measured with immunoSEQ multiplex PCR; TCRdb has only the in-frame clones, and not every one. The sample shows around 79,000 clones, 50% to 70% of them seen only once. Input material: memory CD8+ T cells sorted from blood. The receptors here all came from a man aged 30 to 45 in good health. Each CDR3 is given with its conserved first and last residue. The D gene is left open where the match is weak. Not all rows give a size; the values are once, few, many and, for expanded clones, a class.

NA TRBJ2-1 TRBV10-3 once TGTGCCATCAACCTCCGGGACACCTCAGGGGAGCAGTTCTTC CAINLRDTSGEQFF
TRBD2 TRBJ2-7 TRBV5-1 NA TGCGCCAGCAGCTTGGAGCCTAGCGGGAGCTCCTACGAGCAGTACTTC CASSLEPSGSSYEQYF
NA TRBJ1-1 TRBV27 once TGTGCCAGCAGTTCCCCGAGCGGGGCGGGAGGGACTGAAGCTTTCTTT CASSSPSGAGGTEAFF
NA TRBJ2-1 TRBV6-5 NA TGTGCCAGCAGTTATGACGGAGACTACAATGAGCAGTTCTTC CASSYDGDYNEQFF
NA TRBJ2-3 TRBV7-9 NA TGTGCCAGCAGCGTAGTGGGGGAGAGCACAGATACGCAGTATTTT CASSVVGESTDTQYF
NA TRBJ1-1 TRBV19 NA TGTGCCAGTAGTATGAAGGGTAGGGCTGAAGCTTTCTTT CASSMKGRAEAFF
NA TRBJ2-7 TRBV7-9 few TGTGCCAGCAGCTCGACGCCCTACGAGCAGTACTTC CASSSTPYEQYF
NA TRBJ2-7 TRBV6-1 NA TGTGCCAGCAGTGCGGACAGCGAGCAGTACTTC CASSADSEQYF
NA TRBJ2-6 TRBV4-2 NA TGTGCCAGCAGCCAGACCAGGGGCTCTGGGGCCAACGTCCTGACTTTC CASSQTRGSGANVLTF
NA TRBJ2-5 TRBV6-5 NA TGTGCCAGCAATGACCGACGTGGGGGGCAAGAGACCCAGTACTTC CASNDRRGGQETQYF
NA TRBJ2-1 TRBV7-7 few TGTGCTAGCAGCTCCGGGACTGGCTCCTACAATGAGCAGTTCTTC CASSSGTGSYNEQFF
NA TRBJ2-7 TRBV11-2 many TGTGCCAGCAGCTCCGGCAGAGTCTCCGAGCAGTACTTC CASSSGRVSEQYF
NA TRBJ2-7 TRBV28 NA TGTGCCAGCAGTACCTCAAGCAGCCGGTACTTC CASSTSSSRYF
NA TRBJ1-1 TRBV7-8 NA TGTGCCAGCAGCCAGCGGGTCCTCTCAATGAACACTGAAGCTTTCTTT CASSQRVLSMNTEAFF
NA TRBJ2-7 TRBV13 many TGTGCCAGCAGCTTAAGTGGTTCAGGGAGAGCCTTTGAGCAGTACTTC CASSLSGSGRAFEQYF
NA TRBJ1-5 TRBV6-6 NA TGTGCCAGCAGTTACTCAGTGTCCCAGCATTTT CASSYSVSQHF
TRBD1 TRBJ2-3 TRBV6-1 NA TGTGCCAGCCTCCGGGGGACAGGGGAGGCAGATACGCAGTATTTT CASLRGTGEADTQYF
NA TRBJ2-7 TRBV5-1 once TGCGCCAGCAGCTTGGGGGGACCTTATTACGAGCAGTACTTC CASSLGGPYYEQYF
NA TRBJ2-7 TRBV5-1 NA TGCGCCAGCACCGGAACAGGGACCTACGAGCAGTACTTC CASTGTGTYEQYF
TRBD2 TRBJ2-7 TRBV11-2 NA TGTGCCAGCAGCTTAAATCCCGGGACTAGCGGGAAACATTCCTACGAGCAGTACTTC CASSLNPGTSGKHSYEQYF
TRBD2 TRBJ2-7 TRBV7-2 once TGTGCCAGCAGCGTGGCGGGGGGCGCCTACGAGCAGTACTTC CASSVAGGAYEQYF
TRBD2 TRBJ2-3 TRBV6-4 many TGTGCCAGCAGTTCGGGCCTAGCGGTTACAGATACGCAGTATTTT CASSSGLAVTDTQYF
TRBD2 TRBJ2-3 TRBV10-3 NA TGTGCCATCAGTATTACTAGCGGGGGCACAGATACGCAGTATTTT CAISITSGGTDTQYF
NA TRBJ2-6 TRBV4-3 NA TGCGCCAGCAGCCAAGTATGGGAGCCATCGGCCAACGTCCTGACTTTC CASSQVWEPSANVLTF
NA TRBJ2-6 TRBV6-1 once TGTGCCAGCAGTGAAGAAGGGTATGGAAGTGGGGCCAACGTCCTGACTTTC CASSEEGYGSGANVLTF
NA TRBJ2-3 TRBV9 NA TGTGCCAGCAGCGTAGGCGAGGAGGATACGCAGTATTTT CASSVGEEDTQYF
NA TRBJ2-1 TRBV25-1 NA TGTGCCAGCAGTCAAACCGGGACTCCAAACTTCAATGAGCAGTTCTTC CASSQTGTPNFNEQFF